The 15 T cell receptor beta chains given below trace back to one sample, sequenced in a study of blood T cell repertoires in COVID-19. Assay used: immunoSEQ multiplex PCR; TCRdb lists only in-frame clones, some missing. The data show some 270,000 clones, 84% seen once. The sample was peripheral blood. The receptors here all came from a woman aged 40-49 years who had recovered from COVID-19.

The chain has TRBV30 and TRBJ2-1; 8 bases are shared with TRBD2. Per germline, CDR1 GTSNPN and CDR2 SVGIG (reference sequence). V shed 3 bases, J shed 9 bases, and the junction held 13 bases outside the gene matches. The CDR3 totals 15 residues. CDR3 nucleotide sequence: TGTGCCTGGAGCGGGGGGGGCGGAATCGTCCTTGAGCAGTTCTTC. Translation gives CAWSGGGGIVLEQFF.

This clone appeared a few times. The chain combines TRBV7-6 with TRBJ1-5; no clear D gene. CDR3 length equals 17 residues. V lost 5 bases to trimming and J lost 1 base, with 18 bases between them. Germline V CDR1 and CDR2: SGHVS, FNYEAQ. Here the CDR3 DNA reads TGTGCCAGCAGCCCCACCTGGTCTTTAGTCAGCAATCAGCCCCAGCATTTT. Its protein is CASSPTWSLVSNQPQHF.

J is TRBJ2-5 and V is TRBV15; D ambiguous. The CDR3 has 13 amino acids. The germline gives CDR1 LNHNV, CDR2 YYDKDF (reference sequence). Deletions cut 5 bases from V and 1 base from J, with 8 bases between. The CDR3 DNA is TGTGCCACCAGCGGGCTACGCCAAGAGACCCAGTACTTC. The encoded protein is CATSGLRQETQYF.

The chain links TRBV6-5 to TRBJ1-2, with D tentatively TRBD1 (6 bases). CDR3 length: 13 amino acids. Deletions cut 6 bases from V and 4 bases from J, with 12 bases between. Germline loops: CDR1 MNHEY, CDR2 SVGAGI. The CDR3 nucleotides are TGTGCCAGCAGGGCTGGGACATCCTATGGCTACACCTTC. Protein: CASRAGTSYGYTF.

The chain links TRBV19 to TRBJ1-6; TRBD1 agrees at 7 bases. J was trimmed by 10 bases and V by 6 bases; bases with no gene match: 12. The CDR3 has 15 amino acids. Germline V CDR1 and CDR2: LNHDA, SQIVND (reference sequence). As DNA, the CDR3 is TGTGCCAGTAGGACGTCGACAGGGCTGGAATCACCCCTCCACTTT. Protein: CASRTSTGLESPLHF.

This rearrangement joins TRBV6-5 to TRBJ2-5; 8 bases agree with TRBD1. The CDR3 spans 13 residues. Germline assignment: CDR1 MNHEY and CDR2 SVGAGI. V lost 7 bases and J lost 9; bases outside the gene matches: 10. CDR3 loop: CASTRTGLGAQYF. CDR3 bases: TGTGCCAGCACCCGGACAGGGCTTGGGGCCCAGTACTTC.

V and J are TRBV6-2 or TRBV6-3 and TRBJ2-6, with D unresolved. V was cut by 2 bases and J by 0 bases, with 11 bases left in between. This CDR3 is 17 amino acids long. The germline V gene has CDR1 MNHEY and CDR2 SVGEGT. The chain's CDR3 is CASSYGGSLSGANVLTF. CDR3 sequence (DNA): TGTGCCAGCAGTTACGGTGGCAGTCTCTCTGGGGCCAACGTCCTGACTTTC.

In nucleotides, the CDR3 is TGTGCCAGCAGCAAAGCCCCCGGTCGGGGAGGCGGATCACCCCTCCACTTT. The encoded protein is CASSKAPGRGGGSPLHF. The V gene is TRBV21-1, the J gene TRBJ1-6. TRBV21-1 is a pseudogene locus. The CDR3 spans 17 residues.

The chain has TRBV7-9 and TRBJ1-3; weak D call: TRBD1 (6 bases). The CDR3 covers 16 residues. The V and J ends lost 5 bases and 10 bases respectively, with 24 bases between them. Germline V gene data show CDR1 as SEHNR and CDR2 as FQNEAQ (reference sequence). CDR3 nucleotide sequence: TGTGCCAGCAGCCCGACGTCTGACAGGCCGTCTCAAACCATATATTTT. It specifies CASSPTSDRPSQTIYF. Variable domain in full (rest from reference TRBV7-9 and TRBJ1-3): DTGVSQNPRHKITKRGQNVTFRCDPISEHNRLYWYRQTLGQGPEFLTYFQNEAQLEKSRLLSDRFSAERPKGSFSTLEIQRTEQGDSAMYLCASSPTSDRPSQTIYFGEGSWLTVV.

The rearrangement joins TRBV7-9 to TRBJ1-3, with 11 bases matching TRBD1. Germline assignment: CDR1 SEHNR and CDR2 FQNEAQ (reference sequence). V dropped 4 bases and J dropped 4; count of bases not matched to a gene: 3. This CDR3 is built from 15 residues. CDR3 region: CASSYGQGAGNTIYF. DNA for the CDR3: TGTGCCAGCAGCTATGGACAGGGGGCAGGAAACACCATATATTTT.

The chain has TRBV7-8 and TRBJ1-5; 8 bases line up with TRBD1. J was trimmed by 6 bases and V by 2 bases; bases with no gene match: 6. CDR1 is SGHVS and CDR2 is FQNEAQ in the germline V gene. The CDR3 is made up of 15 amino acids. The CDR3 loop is CASSLMTGVGQPQHF. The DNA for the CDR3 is TGTGCCAGCAGCTTAATGACAGGGGTGGGTCAGCCCCAGCATTTT.

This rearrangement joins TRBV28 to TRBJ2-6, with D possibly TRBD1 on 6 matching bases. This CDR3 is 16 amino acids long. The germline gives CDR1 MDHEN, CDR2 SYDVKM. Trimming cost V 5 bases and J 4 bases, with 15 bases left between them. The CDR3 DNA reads TGTGCCAGCAGTGCCCAACAGGGCCGGGGGGCCAACGTCCTGACTTTC. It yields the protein CASSAQQGRGANVLTF. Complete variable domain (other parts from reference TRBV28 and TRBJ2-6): DVKVTQSSRYLVKRTGEKVFLECVQDMDHENMFWYRQDPGLGLRLIYFSYDVKMKEKGDIPEGYSVSREKKERFSLILESASTNQTSMYLCASSAQQGRGANVLTFGAGSRLTVL.

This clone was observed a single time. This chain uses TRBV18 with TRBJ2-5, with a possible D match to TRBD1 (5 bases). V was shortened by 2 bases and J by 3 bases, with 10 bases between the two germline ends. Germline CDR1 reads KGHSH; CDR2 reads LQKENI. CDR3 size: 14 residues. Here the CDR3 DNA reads TGTGCCAGCTCACCAAGAGCCAGGGAAGAGACCCAGTACTTC. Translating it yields CASSPRAREETQYF.

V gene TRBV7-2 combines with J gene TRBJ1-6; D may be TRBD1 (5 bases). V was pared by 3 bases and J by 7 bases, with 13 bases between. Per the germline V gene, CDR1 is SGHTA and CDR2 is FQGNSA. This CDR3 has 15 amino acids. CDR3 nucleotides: TGTGCCAGCAGCTTCCGGGGGTCCGACAATTCACCCCTCCACTTT. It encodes CASSFRGSDNSPLHF.

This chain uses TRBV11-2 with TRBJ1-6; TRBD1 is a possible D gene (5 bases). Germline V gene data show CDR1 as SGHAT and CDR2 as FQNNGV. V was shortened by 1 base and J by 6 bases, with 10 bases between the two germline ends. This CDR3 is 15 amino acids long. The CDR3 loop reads CASSLGGGFNSPLHF. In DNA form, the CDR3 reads TGTGCCAGCAGCTTAGGTGGGGGGTTTAATTCACCCCTCCACTTT.